This T cell receptor beta chain was identified during a study of cytomegalovirus exposure and HLA in healthy donors. Study summary: Within the Caucasian-associated ancestry cluster were roughly 81% of the approximately 400 genotyped donors. Study-level results: Judged likely to be a sequencing artifact was a cluster of highly shared sequence variants. In a later analysis, productive TCRs from donors in an Asian-associated ancestry cluster reportedly carried fewer N-insertions than the cohort mean.

PCR was performed using 60 Vbeta and 13 Jbeta primers. Measured with immunoSEQ multiplex PCR; TCRdb has only the in-frame clones, and not every one. This sample yields about 90,000 clones, of which roughly 79% are seen a single time; roughly 0.6% belongs to the top ten. Germline values: CDR1 LGHNA, CDR2 YSLEER. The trim removed 1 base at V and 3 bases at J, leaving 4 bases unmatched. This CDR3 comprises 16 residues. As concerns this clone: Its target is unknown.

The source is a man in his thirties or forties in good health and CMV-seronegative. Sample: PBMCs. V gene TRBV4-3 combines with J gene TRBJ1-5; 9 bases match TRBD1. In DNA form, the CDR3 reads TGCGCCAGCAGCCAAGGGGGACAGGGACACAATCAGCCCCAGCATTTT. Translating it yields CASSQGGQGHNQPQHF.